The rows below give T cell receptor beta chains drawn from one sample of a study of cytotoxic CD8 clonotypes in ibrutinib-treated CLL. Generated by immunoSEQ multiplex PCR, the TCRdb table keeps only in-frame clones and is missing some. Among about 140,000 clones listed, approximately 80% were seen once. The sample consisted of PBMCs, taken after 36 months of ibrutinib treatment. The receptors derive from a human donor with chronic lymphocytic leukemia. The CDR3 runs from the conserved cysteine through the conserved F or W. The order of the fields is CDR3 length, clone size, D gene, J gene, V gene, CDR3 DNA, CDR3 protein. The D gene is left open where the match is weak. Size is omitted from some rows. Given values are once, few, many or a class for expanded clones.

13 | NA | NA | TRBJ1-5 | TRBV27 | TGTGCCAGCAGTTTATTGGTGAATCAGCCCCAGCATTTT | CASSLLVNQPQHF
15 | once | NA | TRBJ2-7 | TRBV6-1 | TGTGCCAGCAGTGTAAAGCCCCGGGACACCTACGAGCAGTACTTC | CASSVKPRDTYEQYF
14 | few | NA | TRBJ1-2 | TRBV5-1 | TGCGCCAGCACACCGGGCGGTCAATGGAATGGCTACACCTTC | CASTPGGQWNGYTF
15 | once | NA | TRBJ2-3 | TRBV25-1 | TGTGCCAGCAGTAAACAGCTGGGACATTCAGATACGCAGTATTTT | CASSKQLGHSDTQYF
15 | few | NA | TRBJ2-1 | TRBV4-1 | TGCGCCAGCAGCCCCCGGGAGACTAGGGGCAATGAGCAGTTCTTC | CASSPRETRGNEQFF
12 | NA | NA | TRBJ2-7 | TRBV5-1 | TGCGCCAGCAGGTCAGGCTGGGTCGAGCAGTACTTC | CASRSGWVEQYF
13 | NA | TRBD1 | TRBJ2-7 | TRBV2 | TGTGCCAGCAGGGGGACAGGAACCTACGAGCAGTACTTC | CASRGTGTYEQYF
16 | NA | NA | TRBJ2-5 | TRBV2 | TGTGCCATCCGTCGCGGAACCTTCACCTTACAAGAGACCCAGTACTTC | CAIRRGTFTLQETQYF
14 | NA | NA | TRBJ2-7 | TRBV5-1 | TGCGCCAGCAGCTTTAAGGACAGCTTCAACGAGCAGTACTTC | CASSFKDSFNEQYF
15 | NA | TRBD2 | TRBJ2-7 | TRBV27 | TGTGCCAGCAGTCCCCGGGTAGCGGGGTTCTACGAGCAGTACTTC | CASSPRVAGFYEQYF
12 | NA | NA | TRBJ2-3 | TRBV7-9 | TGTGCCAGCAGCATCTGGCAGGATACGCAGTATTTT | CASSIWQDTQYF
15 | NA | NA | TRBJ2-1 | TRBV30 | TGTGCCTGGACCCGCTCGCAGAGCTCCTACAATGAGCAGTTCTTC | CAWTRSQSSYNEQFF
13 | NA | NA | TRBJ1-5 | TRBV11-3 | TGTGCCAGCAGCTTAGATCGCTCTCAGCCCCAGCATTTT | CASSLDRSQPQHF
16 | NA | TRBD2 | TRBJ2-5 | TRBV5-1 | TGCGCCAGCAGCCCCGGGACTAGCGGGAGGGCGGAGACCCAGTACTTC | CASSPGTSGRAETQYF
17 | NA | NA | TRBJ2-3 | TRBV11-2 | TGTGCCAGCAGCTTAGACCCCCGACAGGCCCTCACAGATACGCAGTATTTT | CASSLDPRQALTDTQYF
15 | NA | TRBD1 | TRBJ2-1 | TRBV5-1 | TGCGCCAGCAGCTTGGGACAGGGGGCTGGGGATGAGCAGTTCTTC | CASSLGQGAGDEQFF
14 | few | NA | TRBJ1-2 | TRBV7-2 | TGTGCCAGCAGCCCCGTTGGGGGGACCTATGGCTACACCTTC | CASSPVGGTYGYTF